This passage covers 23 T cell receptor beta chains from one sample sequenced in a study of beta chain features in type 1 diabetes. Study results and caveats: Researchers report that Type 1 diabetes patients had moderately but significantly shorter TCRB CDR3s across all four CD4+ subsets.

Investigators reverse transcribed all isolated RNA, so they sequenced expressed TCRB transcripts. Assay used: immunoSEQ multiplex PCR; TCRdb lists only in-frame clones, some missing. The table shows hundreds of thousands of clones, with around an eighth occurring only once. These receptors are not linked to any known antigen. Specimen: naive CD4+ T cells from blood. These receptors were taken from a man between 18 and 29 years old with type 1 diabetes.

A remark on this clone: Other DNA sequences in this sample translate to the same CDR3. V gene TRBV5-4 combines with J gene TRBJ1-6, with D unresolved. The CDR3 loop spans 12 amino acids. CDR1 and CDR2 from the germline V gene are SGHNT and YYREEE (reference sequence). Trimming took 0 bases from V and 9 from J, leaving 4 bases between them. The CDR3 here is CASSLVGSPLHF. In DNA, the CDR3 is TGTGCCAGCAGCTTGGTTGGTTCACCCCTCCACTTT.

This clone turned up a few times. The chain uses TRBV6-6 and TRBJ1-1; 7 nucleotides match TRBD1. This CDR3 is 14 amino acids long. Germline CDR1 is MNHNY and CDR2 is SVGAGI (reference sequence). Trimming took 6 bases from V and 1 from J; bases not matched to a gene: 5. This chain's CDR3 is CASSPTGTNTEAFF. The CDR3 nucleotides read TGTGCCAGCAGCCCGACAGGGACGAACACTGAAGCTTTCTTT.

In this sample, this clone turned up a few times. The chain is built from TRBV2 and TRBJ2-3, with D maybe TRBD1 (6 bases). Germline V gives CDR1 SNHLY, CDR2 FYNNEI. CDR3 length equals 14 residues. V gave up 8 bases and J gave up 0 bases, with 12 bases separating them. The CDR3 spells CASGPGASTDTQYF. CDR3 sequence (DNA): TGTGCCAGCGGACCAGGGGCCAGCACAGATACGCAGTATTTT.

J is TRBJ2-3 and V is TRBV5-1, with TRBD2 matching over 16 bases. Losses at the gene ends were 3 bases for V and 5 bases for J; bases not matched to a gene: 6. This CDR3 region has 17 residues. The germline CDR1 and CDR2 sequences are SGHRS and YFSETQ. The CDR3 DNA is TGCGCCAGCAGCTCGGGACTAGCGGGGGGGCCACGAGATACGCAGTATTTT. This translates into CASSSGLAGGPRDTQYF.

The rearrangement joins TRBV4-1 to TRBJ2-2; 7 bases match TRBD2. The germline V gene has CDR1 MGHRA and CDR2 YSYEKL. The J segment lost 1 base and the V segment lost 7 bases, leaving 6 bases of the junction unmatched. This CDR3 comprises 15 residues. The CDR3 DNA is TGCGCCAGCATGGAGAGGGAGGGGAACACCGGGGAGCTGTTTTTT. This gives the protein CASMEREGNTGELFF.

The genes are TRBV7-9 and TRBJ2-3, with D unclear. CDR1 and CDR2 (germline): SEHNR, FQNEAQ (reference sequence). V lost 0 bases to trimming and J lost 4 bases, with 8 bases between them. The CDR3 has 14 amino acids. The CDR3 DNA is TGTGCCAGCAGCTTAGCGGAAGCCGCAGATACGCAGTATTTT. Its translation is CASSLAEAADTQYF.

The CDR3 spells CASSPLEQPSVDGYTF. CDR3 nucleotides: TGTGCCAGCTCACCACTCGAACAGCCTAGTGTTGATGGCTACACCTTC. This chain uses TRBV18 with TRBJ1-2; D is undetermined. In germline, CDR1 is KGHSH, CDR2 LQKENI. The CDR3 extends over 16 amino acids. The V and J ends lost 1 base and 6 bases respectively, with 18 bases between them.

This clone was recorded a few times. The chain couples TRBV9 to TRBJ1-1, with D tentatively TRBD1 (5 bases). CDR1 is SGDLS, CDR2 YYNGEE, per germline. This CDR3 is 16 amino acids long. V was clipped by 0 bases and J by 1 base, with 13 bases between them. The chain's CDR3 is CASSVEQGGGNTEAFF. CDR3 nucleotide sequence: TGTGCCAGCAGCGTAGAGCAGGGAGGAGGGAACACTGAAGCTTTCTTT.

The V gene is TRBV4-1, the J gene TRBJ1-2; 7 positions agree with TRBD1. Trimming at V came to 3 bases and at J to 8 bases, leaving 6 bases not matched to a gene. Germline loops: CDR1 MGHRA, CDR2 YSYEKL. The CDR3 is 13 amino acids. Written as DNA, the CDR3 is TGCGCCAGCAGCCAGTCGAACAGGGGCGGCTACACCTTC. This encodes CASSQSNRGGYTF.

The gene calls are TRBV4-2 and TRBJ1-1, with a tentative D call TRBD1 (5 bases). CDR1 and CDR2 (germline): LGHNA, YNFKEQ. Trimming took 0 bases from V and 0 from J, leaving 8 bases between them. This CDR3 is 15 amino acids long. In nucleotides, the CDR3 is TGTGCCAGCAGCCAAGATTGGGACTTGAACACTGAAGCTTTCTTT. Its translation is CASSQDWDLNTEAFF.

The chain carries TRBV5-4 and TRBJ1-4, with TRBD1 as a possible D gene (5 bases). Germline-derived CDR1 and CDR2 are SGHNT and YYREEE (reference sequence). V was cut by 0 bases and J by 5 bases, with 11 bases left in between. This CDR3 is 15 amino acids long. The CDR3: CASSLAGEGNEKLFF. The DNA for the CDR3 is TGTGCCAGCAGCTTGGCCGGGGAGGGGAATGAAAAACTGTTTTTT. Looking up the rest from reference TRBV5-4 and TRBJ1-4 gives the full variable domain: ETGVTQSPTHLIKTRGQQVTLRCSSQSGHNTVSWYQQALGQGPQFIFQYYREEENGRGNFPPRFSGLQFPNYSSELNVNALELDDSALYLCASSLAGEGNEKLFFGSGTQLSVL.

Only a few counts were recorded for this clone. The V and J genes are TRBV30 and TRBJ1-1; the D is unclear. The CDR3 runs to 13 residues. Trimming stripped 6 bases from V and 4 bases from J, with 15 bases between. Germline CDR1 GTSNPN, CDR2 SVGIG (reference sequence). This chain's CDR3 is CACWRRMGTEAFF. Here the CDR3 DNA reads TGTGCCTGTTGGCGGAGAATGGGCACTGAAGCTTTCTTT.

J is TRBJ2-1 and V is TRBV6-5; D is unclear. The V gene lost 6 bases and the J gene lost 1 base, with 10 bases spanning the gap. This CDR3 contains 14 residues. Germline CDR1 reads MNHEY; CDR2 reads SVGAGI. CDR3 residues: CASSLYGSYNEQFF. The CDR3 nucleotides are TGTGCCAGCAGCCTCTACGGTTCCTACAATGAGCAGTTCTTC.

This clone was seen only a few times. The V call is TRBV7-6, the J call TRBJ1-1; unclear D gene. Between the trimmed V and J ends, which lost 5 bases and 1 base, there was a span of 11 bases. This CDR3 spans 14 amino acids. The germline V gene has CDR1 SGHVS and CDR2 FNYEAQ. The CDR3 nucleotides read TGTGCCAGCAGCATGCCGCACGCGAACACTGAAGCTTTCTTT. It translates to CASSMPHANTEAFF.

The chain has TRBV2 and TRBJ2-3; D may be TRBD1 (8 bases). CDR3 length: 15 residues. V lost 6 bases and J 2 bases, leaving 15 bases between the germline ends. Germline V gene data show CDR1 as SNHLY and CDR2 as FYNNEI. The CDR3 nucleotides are TGTGCCAGCAGCCTACAGGGGGGGACCACAGATACGCAGTATTTT. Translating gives CASSLQGGTTDTQYF.

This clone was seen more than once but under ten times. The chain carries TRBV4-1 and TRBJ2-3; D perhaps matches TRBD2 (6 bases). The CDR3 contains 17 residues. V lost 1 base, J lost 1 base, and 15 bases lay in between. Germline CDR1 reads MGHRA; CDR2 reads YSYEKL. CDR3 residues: CASSQARGVYGTDTQYF. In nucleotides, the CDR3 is TGCGCCAGCAGCCAAGCCCGCGGGGTATACGGCACAGATACGCAGTATTTT.

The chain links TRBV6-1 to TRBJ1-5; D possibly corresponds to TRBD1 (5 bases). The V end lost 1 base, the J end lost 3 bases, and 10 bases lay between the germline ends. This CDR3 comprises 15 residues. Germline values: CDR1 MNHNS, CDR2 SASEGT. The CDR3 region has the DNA TGTGCCAGCAGTGAAGGACAGACTTTCAATCAGCCCCAGCATTTT. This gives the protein CASSEGQTFNQPQHF.

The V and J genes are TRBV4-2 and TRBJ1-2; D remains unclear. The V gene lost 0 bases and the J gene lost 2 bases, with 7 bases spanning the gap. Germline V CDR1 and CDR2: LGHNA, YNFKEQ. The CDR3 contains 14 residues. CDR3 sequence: CASSQDTKNYGYTF. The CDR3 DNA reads TGTGCCAGCAGCCAAGATACGAAAAACTATGGCTACACCTTC.

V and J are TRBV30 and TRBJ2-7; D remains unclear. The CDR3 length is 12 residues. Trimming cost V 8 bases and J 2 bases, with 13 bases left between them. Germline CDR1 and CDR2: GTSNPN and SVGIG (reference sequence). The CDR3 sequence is CAGSTTTYEQYF. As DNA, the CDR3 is TGTGCCGGGTCGACAACCACCTACGAGCAGTACTTC.

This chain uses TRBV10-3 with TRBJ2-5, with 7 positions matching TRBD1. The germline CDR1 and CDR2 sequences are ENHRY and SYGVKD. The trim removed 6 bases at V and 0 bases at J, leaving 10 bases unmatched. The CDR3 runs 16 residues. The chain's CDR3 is CAISLQGKGYQETQYF. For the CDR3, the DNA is TGTGCCATCAGCCTACAGGGGAAGGGGTACCAAGAGACCCAGTACTTC.

The CDR3 DNA follows: TGTGCCAGCAGTTACGACAGGGCCTACGAGCAGTACTTC. Translation gives CASSYDRAYEQYF. This rearrangement joins TRBV6-6 to TRBJ2-7; 7 bases agree with TRBD1. Trimming took 2 bases from V and 2 from J; bases not matched to a gene: 0. Germline assignment: CDR1 MNHNY and CDR2 SVGAGI (reference sequence). The length of the CDR3 is 13 residues.

This CDR3 reads CASSPRQGPVDGYTF. The CDR3 nucleotides read TGTGCCAGCAGCCCGCGACAGGGGCCGGTAGATGGCTACACCTTC. The chain links TRBV7-9 to TRBJ1-2; 8 nucleotides line up with TRBD1. V was pared by 5 bases and J by 6 bases, with 11 bases of the junction left unmatched. The CDR3 extends over 15 amino acids. From germline, CDR1 is SEHNR and CDR2 FQNEAQ (reference sequence).

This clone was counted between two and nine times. Written as DNA, the CDR3 is TGCGCCAGCAGCTTCTCGTCGGGGCTCTCCTACGAGCAGTACTTC. It yields the protein CASSFSSGLSYEQYF. This chain links TRBV5-1 with TRBJ2-7; D is possibly TRBD1 or TRBD2 (5 bases each). In germline, CDR1 is SGHRS, CDR2 YFSETQ. The CDR3 length is 15 residues. Deletions cut 2 bases from V and 0 bases from J, with 12 bases between. Complete variable domain (other parts from reference TRBV5-1 and TRBJ2-7): KAGVTQTPRYLIKTRGQQVTLSCSPISGHRSVSWYQQTPGQGLQFLFEYFSETQRNKGNFPGRFSGRQFSNSRSEMNVSTLELGDSALYLCASSFSSGLSYEQYFGPGTRLTVT.